The clone carrying this T cell receptor beta chain was picked up many times. CDR1 and CDR2 (germline): SNHLY, FYNNEI. Trimming took off 7 bases at V and 2 bases at J, with 19 bases between the two ends. This CDR3 contains 16 residues. These data come from a study of regulatory T cells in long-lasting Graves disease. The time point denotes: newly diagnosed GD, antithyroid drugs for less than 3 months. Isolated PBMC RNA provided the starting material for the TCR library. With iRepertoire HTBI primers and Arm-PCR of CDR3 regions, TCR beta libraries were built. As handled by the study authors: Identified segments across samples numbered 55 to 70 TRBV and roughly 15 TRBJ. TCRdb redid the calling of the multiplex PCR reads with MiXCR, one entry per CDR3 protein. The V and J calls follow TCRdb's processing rather than the paper's. The data show roughly 560,000 distinct CDR3 sequences, with around 15% seen just once and around 25% held by the top ten.

The data were also submitted as part of a second study, on T cells in Graves' hyperthyroidism and ophthalmopathy.

The receptor was isolated from a woman between 40 and 65 years old with Graves disease. This specimen was peripheral blood mononuclear cells (PBMCs), taken at new diagnosis, from a patient treated with antithyroid drugs. The chain is built from TRBV2 and TRBJ2-3; D possibly uses TRBD1 or TRBD2 (5 bases each). CDR3 sequence (DNA): TGTGCCAGCATCCCCTTGGGAGAAGGGGACACAGATACGCAGTATTTT. Residues: CASIPLGEGDTDTQYF.